This entry features one T cell receptor beta chain sequence. The antigen is unknown. The sample comes from a study of T-cell reconstitution after alpha-beta-depleted transplantation in children. Findings and limits, study-wide: One year post-transplant, T-cell counts and diversity were largely derived from T cells produced anew. Expanded graft clones numbering several hundred reportedly gave rise to alpha-beta T cells about two months after transplant.

Unique molecular identifiers tagged the TCRbeta library. In TCRdb, the PCR reads were re-called with MiXCR into one record per CDR3 protein. The sample has 800,000 to 1,000,000 distinct CDR3 sequences; around 30% are singletons. The sample consisted of PBMCs, mostly from graft donor cells, taken 360 days after TCRalphabeta/CD19-depleted stem cell transplant. This TCR was sampled from a boy under three years old who had a stem cell transplant for SCID, so the T cells may come from the graft donor.

CDR3 DNA sequence: TGTGCCACCAGTACGGGGGGGGTATACAATGAGCAGTTCTTC. Translating it yields CATSTGGVYNEQFF. The chain has TRBV24-1 and TRBJ2-1; 8 positions match TRBD2. Germline V gives CDR1 KGHDR, CDR2 SFDVKD. The junction had 4 bases not matched to a gene; V was cut back by 6 bases and J by 4 bases. CDR3 size: 14 residues.